This TCR beta chain was documented in a study of regulatory T cells in long-lasting Graves disease (dated by TCRdb to the early 2020s). As for the study more broadly: In the newly diagnosed Graves' disease group, patients had been taking antithyroid drugs for less than 3 months. The study took place in China and was registered as a clinical trial. A total of approximately 35 samples underwent TCR sequencing: around 13 from persistent and about 20 from newly diagnosed Graves' disease patients. This study used TCR sequencing and RNA sequencing of peripheral blood to compare persistent Graves' disease patients against newly diagnosed Graves' disease patients. Here is what the overall study found, with its caveats: Compared with newly diagnosed patients, persistent Graves' disease patients had lower TCR Shannon entropy and fewer highly expanded clones, which suggests clonal expansion. The authors noted that the small sample size was a limitation that may lower accuracy. Persistent patients shared more public clonotypes among themselves (around 3,000) than newly diagnosed patients did (approximately 900). Persistent disease showed preferential use of TRBV28, TRBJ1-2 and TRBJ2-5, whereas newly diagnosed disease favored TRBV20-1 and TRBJ2-1. The study examined only peripheral blood because the primary lesion, thyroid tissue, could not be accessed. Only the TCR beta chain was sequenced and analyzed.

Library preparation was by multiplex PCR. The sequencer listed for this sample is Illumina HiSeq 4000. iRepertoire HTBI primers and Arm-PCR amplification of CDR3 regions were used to construct TCR beta libraries. Gel purification was performed on PCR products prior to sequencing. Under the source paper's analysis protocol: Gene usage analysis of CDR3 amino acid clonotypes used the 55 to 80 TRBV and fewer than 15 TRBJ segments found across samples. COPE and FqMerger were used to merge the filtered high-quality paired reads into contigs. BLAST was used to align contigs to IMGT TRBV, TRBD and TRBJ reference genes, and CDR3 was defined according to IMGT. Any clonotype with a frequency above 0.1% was classified as a highly expanded clone. Shannon entropy was used to measure repertoire diversity, and the Gini coefficient was used to measure V-J evenness. Public clonotypes were defined as clonotypes shared by more than one individual. In TCRdb, the public reads were trimmed at Q25 with fastp and aligned with MiXCR, with productive beta chains retained. Every distinct CDR3 protein forms one entry, paired with its most common genes and DNA. These V and J calls originate from TCRdb's pipeline instead of the authors' own analysis. The sample has more than 450,000 distinct CDR3 sequences on record, around 12% of them singletons. Jointly, the top ten make up roughly 8.9% of the sample.

V loses 0 bases of germline sequence and J loses 2 bases, and the interval between the two ends is 3 bases. In the germline V gene (reference sequence), CDR1 corresponds to DFQATT and CDR2 to SNEGSKA. The CDR3 goes from the cysteine to the phenylalanine over 12 residues. CDR3 DNA only is kept here, 36 bases in frame from base 1. The time point label of this sample denotes: newly diagnosed GD, antithyroid drugs for less than 3 months. For both TCR sequencing and RNA sequencing, RNA was extracted from PBMCs using TRIzol. The diagnosis of Graves' disease followed American Thyroid Association guidelines. Patients for the study were recruited at an endocrinology department in Xi'an, China. Each patient gave approximately 8.8 milliliters of peripheral blood, collected in an EDTA anticoagulant tube. PBMCs were isolated by Ficoll Paque Plus density gradient separation without further T cell sorting. An Agilent 2100 Bioanalyzer and agarose gel were used to check RNA quality, while a NanoDrop 2000 measured RNA concentration.

This clonotype was recorded at least ten times. Its cognate antigen has yet to be identified. Base qualities are not recorded, but no much larger clone differs from it by a single base. This same sample was also part of a study on T cells in Graves' hyperthyroidism and ophthalmopathy. As that second paper reports: A patient counted as having stable Graves' hyperthyroidism if no progression to ophthalmopathy occurred over 18 months of follow-up. Hyperthyroidism patients were newly diagnosed, had a disease duration of under 2 months, and were aged 18 to 65 years. Patients with uncontrolled infections, other autoimmune diseases, pregnancy or lactation were excluded. Diagnoses relied on clinical symptoms, serum thyroxine and TRAb, thyroid ultrasound and orbital computed tomography. A first-round RT-PCR of the TCR CDR3 used the HTBI primer set with the Qiagen OneStep RT-PCR kit. Most expanded thyroid clonotypes (frequency above 0.001) were also detected in blood, a finding suggesting that blood repertoires may reflect thyroid immune responses. A 13 V-J signature model separated ophthalmopathy from stable hyperthyroidism, with over 85% sensitivity and 81.08% specificity in cross-validation and 80%/75% in testing. In validation, the model predicted progression to ophthalmopathy with approximately 71% sensitivity and 72% to 85% specificity, a median of 6.5 months before onset. To identify distinguishing TCR V-J signatures, a discovery cohort of 90 to 100 patients was used, comprising 43 with Graves' ophthalmopathy and approximately 58 with stable Graves' hyperthyroidism. Whether ophthalmopathy could be predicted prospectively was tested in an independent validation cohort made up of approximately 19 hyperthyroidism patients plus 17 patients who later progressed to ophthalmopathy. For training and testing, the 110 or so patients in the discovery cohort were randomly divided in a 7:3 ratio. In addition, the study compared T-cell repertoires in thyroid tissue and in blood from six Graves' hyperthyroidism patients. After sampling, hyperthyroidism patients received methimazole starting at 30 mg daily, and ophthalmopathy patients received high-dose intravenous methylprednisolone. Libraries were constructed in a second round of multiplex PCR, after which size selection and purification were performed. The libraries were sequenced on an Illumina HiSeq2000 using paired-end 100 bp reads. SOAPnuke was used to process the raw data, throwing out any read that contained adapters or uncalled bases, had a mean Phred below 15, or lacked an exact constant-primer or identifier match. COPE v1.2.5 was used to merge high-quality paired reads, and clonotypes were defined as unique nucleotide sequences. Clonotypes were aligned to IMGT TRBV, TRBD and TRBJ reference segments using MiTCR v1.1. The analysis included only V-J combinations with a frequency above 0.0001, which together covered around 99% of the repertoires. The TCS score was defined as F50 (clonal expansion) divided by E x V (chaos), with BLOSUM62-based TCRdist calculated between CDR3 peptides within each V-J. Welch's t-statistics and random forest reduced just over 500 V-J features to some 14, which were used in a naive Bayes classifier (R e1071). No statistical method was used to set the sample size in advance, and investigators knew the group allocation. The paper reports TCR Vbeta CDR3 sequencing of some 140 peripheral blood samples: some 44 ophthalmopathy, about 75 hyperthyroidism and around 17 progressor patients.

The material was peripheral blood mononuclear cells (PBMCs), obtained at new diagnosis, from a patient treated with antithyroid drugs. The chain was built from TRBV20-1 and TRBJ2-3, with the D segment identity uncertain. This clonotype originated in a woman in her 30s with Graves disease. Donor details come from another sample of the same person, matched by shared clones. The DNA sequence follows: TGCAGTGCTAGAGAATACACAGATACGCAGTATTTT. This codes for CSAREYTDTQYF.